Shown below are 23 T cell receptor beta chains from a single sample sequenced in a study of T cells after yellow fever vaccination. TCRdb redid the calling of the 5' RACE reads with MiXCR, one entry per CDR3 protein. This table has under 550,000 distinct CDR3 sequences, less than 25% appearing once. The sample was PBMCs, taken roughly 20 days after the first yellow fever vaccination. The receptors originated from a man between 18 and 29 years old who received the YFV17D yellow fever vaccine.

This chain links TRBV7-9 with TRBJ2-1; no firm D call. V lost 2 bases and J lost 0, with 8 bases in between. Germline loops: CDR1 SEHNR, CDR2 FQNEAQ (reference sequence). The CDR3 contains 15 residues. CDR3 sequence: CASSLMASSYNEQFF. CDR3 bases: TGTGCCAGCAGCTTAATGGCCAGCTCCTACAATGAGCAGTTCTTC.

In this sample, this clonotype turned up many times. The rearrangement joins TRBV10-3 to TRBJ2-5; possibly TRBD2 for D (5 bases). Trimming cost V 4 bases and J 3 bases, with 9 bases left between them. This CDR3 contains 13 residues. Germline V gene lookup returns CDR1 ENHRY and CDR2 SYGVKD. The CDR3 is CAISGGGKETQYF. For the CDR3, the DNA is TGTGCCATCAGTGGAGGAGGAAAAGAGACCCAGTACTTC.

This clonotype was detected a few times. The chain uses TRBV6-5 and TRBJ2-3; D is unresolved. This CDR3 has 13 amino acids. Trimming pared 0 bases from V and 4 bases from J, leaving 5 bases between. CDR1 is MNHEY, CDR2 SVGAGI, per germline. CDR3 protein: CASSYSWADTQYF. CDR3 bases: TGTGCCAGCAGTTACTCGTGGGCAGATACGCAGTATTTT.

The table lists this clonotype with many counts. The rearrangement links TRBV12-3 or TRBV12-4 to TRBJ2-1; D is ambiguous. The CDR3 totals 13 residues. The germline V and J ends were trimmed by 2 bases and 6 bases, with 8 bases remaining between them. The DNA of the CDR3 is TGTGCCAGCAGTTTATTACCGGCCAATGAGCAGTTCTTC. The encoded protein is CASSLLPANEQFF.

V usage is TRBV27 and J usage is TRBJ1-1; D unclear. The ends were cut back, 6 bases at V and 0 bases at J, with 11 bases in the middle. CDR3 length equals 14 residues. The germline gives CDR1 MNHEY, CDR2 SMNVEV (reference sequence). The CDR3 DNA reads as TGTGCCAGCAGCATATCCGCTTTGAACACTGAAGCTTTCTTT. Protein: CASSISALNTEAFF.

The sample holds a few counts of this clonotype. The chain carries TRBV20-1 and TRBJ1-6, with 7 bases matching TRBD1. The V gene's germline CDR1 is DFQATT and CDR2 SNEGSKA (reference sequence). The J segment lost 7 bases and the V segment lost 1 base, leaving 7 bases of the junction unmatched. This CDR3 has 15 amino acids. The CDR3 DNA is TGCAGTGCTAGAGTGCAGGGGGTGGAGAATTCACCCCTCCACTTT. This encodes CSARVQGVENSPLHF.

This clonotype was counted a few times. This chain connects TRBV15 to TRBJ1-1, with D unresolved. The CDR3 extends over 15 amino acids. V was clipped by 0 bases and J by 0 bases, with 8 bases between them. CDR1 and CDR2 (germline): LNHNV, YYDKDF (reference sequence). The CDR3 DNA reads TGTGCCACCAGCAGAGATATAATATTGAACACTGAAGCTTTCTTT. Translating gives CATSRDIILNTEAFF.

J is TRBJ1-2 and V is TRBV24-1, with 7 nucleotides matching TRBD1. From germline, CDR1 is KGHDR and CDR2 SFDVKD. The CDR3 is 14 amino acids. The V segment lost 3 bases and the J segment 6 bases; nucleotides outside the gene matches: 6. CDR3 sequence: CATSDPDRVDGYTF. DNA for the CDR3: TGTGCCACCAGTGATCCCGACAGGGTAGATGGCTACACCTTC.

This clonotype occurred a few times. The J gene is TRBJ2-1, the V gene TRBV21-1; the table gives TRBD2 as D, unverified against the DNA. TRBV21-1 is classified as a pseudogene. This CDR3 has 13 amino acids. CDR3 in amino acids: CASQGGGNNEQFF. CDR3 coding DNA: TGTGCCAGTCAAGGCGGCGGGAACAATGAGCAGTTCTTC.

The V and J genes are TRBV29-1 and TRBJ2-5; TRBD1 matches at 7 bases. The CDR3 totals 15 residues. The germline V gene encodes CDR1 SQVTM and CDR2 ANQGSEA. V gave up 3 bases and J gave up 3 bases; unmatched junction bases: 10. CDR3 in DNA: TGCAGCGTTGACGCGTGGGACAGCCTGGAAGAGACCCAGTACTTC. It yields the protein CSVDAWDSLEETQYF.

This clonotype was seen a few times. The chain couples TRBV20-1 to TRBJ2-1; TRBD2 aligns across 9 bases. The CDR3 has 16 residues. Unmatched junction bases numbered 12, after V lost 2 bases and J lost 7 bases. From germline, CDR1 is DFQATT and CDR2 SNEGSKA (reference sequence). CDR3 in DNA: TGCAGTGCTAGAAATAGGCCGGGACTAGCTTCGAATGAGCAGTTCTTC. Encoded protein: CSARNRPGLASNEQFF.

This clonotype was recorded once. This chain uses TRBV20-1 with TRBJ2-2; weak D call: TRBD1 (6 bases). Germline CDR1 DFQATT, CDR2 SNEGSKA (reference sequence). V was trimmed by 2 bases and J by 2 bases, leaving 12 bases between them. This CDR3 is built from 15 residues. CDR3: CSARTMDRNTGELFF. DNA of the CDR3: TGCAGTGCTAGAACTATGGACAGAAACACCGGGGAGCTGTTTTTT.

This chain joins TRBV2 and TRBJ2-2, with 13 bases aligning to TRBD2. CDR1 is SNHLY, CDR2 FYNNEI, per germline. Unmatched junction bases numbered 5, after V lost 7 bases and J lost 6 bases. The CDR3 sequence is 15 residues long. The CDR3 coding sequence is TGTGCCAGCAACTCACTAGCGGGGGGGCCCGGGGAGCTGTTTTTT. Its protein is CASNSLAGGPGELFF. The variable domain in full, with the rest retrieved from reference TRBV2 and TRBJ2-2, is EPEVTQTPSHQVTQMGQEVILRCVPISNHLYFYWYRQILGQKVEFLVSFYNNEISEKSEIFDDQFSVERPDGSNFTLKIRSTKLEDSAMYFCASNSLAGGPGELFFGEGSRLTVL.

In this sample, this clonotype turned up a few times. The V call is TRBV5-6, the J call TRBJ2-7; D perhaps matches TRBD2 (6 bases). This CDR3 contains 15 residues. The ends were cut back, 2 bases at V and 6 bases at J, with 18 bases in the middle. Germline values: CDR1 SGHDT, CDR2 YYEEEE. The CDR3 reads CASSFKIAAAGEQYF. CDR3 DNA sequence: TGTGCCAGCAGCTTCAAAATAGCGGCCGCGGGCGAGCAGTACTTC. Filled out from reference TRBV5-6 and TRBJ2-7, the complete variable domain reads DAGVTQSPTHLIKTRGQQVTLRCSPKSGHDTVSWYQQALGQGPQFIFQYYEEEERQRGNFPDRFSGHQFPNYSSELNVNALLLGDSALYLCASSFKIAAAGEQYFGPGTRLTVT.

V usage is TRBV4-1 and J usage is TRBJ2-1, with TRBD2 identical over 12 bases. The ends lost 3 bases at V and 9 bases at J; junction bases unmatched: 15. This CDR3 comprises 18 residues. Looked up from germline, CDR1 is MGHRA and CDR2 is YSYEKL. CDR3 region: CASSHVPDTSGGRVEQFF. CDR3 sequence (DNA): TGCGCCAGCAGCCATGTACCCGATACTAGCGGGGGGCGGGTTGAGCAGTTCTTC.

This chain links TRBV29-1 with TRBJ2-7; D is uncertain. CDR3 size: 11 residues. Trimming took off 3 bases at V and 3 bases at J, with 6 bases between the two ends. The V gene's germline CDR1 is SQVTM and CDR2 ANQGSEA. The CDR3 loop is CSVEVHYEQYF. In nucleotides, the CDR3 is TGCAGCGTTGAGGTACACTACGAGCAGTACTTC.

This chain joins TRBV7-2 and TRBJ2-1; TRBD2 is a possible D gene (6 bases). Between the trimmed V and J ends, which lost 2 bases and 16 bases, there was a span of 15 bases. Germline loops: CDR1 SGHTA, CDR2 FQGNSA. CDR3 length: 12 residues. CDR3 sequence (DNA): TGTGCCAGCAGCTTACCGGGACTCCTTCGATTCTTC. Translation gives CASSLPGLLRFF.

The V call is TRBV6-5, the J call TRBJ2-2, with unresolved D. V lost 0 bases and J 0 bases, leaving 5 bases between the germline ends. CDR1 MNHEY and CDR2 SVGAGI come from the germline V gene. The CDR3 is 15 residues long. The CDR3 DNA reads TGTGCCAGCAGTTACTCGACGGCGAACACCGGGGAGCTGTTTTTT. This translates into CASSYSTANTGELFF.

This chain uses TRBV14 with TRBJ2-2; D may correspond to TRBD1 or TRBD2 (6 bases each). Germline CDR1 SGHDN, CDR2 FVKESK. Trimming removed 3 bases from V and 4 bases from J, with 18 bases in between. The CDR3 contains 17 residues. Here the CDR3 DNA reads TGTGCCAGCAGCCATTTGGGACACCCCGGGGGCACCGGGGAGCTGTTTTTT. It encodes CASSHLGHPGGTGELFF.

The chain is built from TRBV15 and TRBJ1-1; D gene ambiguous. CDR1 is LNHNV and CDR2 is YYDKDF in the germline V gene (reference sequence). The germline V and J ends were trimmed by 5 bases and 4 bases, with 17 bases remaining between them. The CDR3 runs to 15 residues. The CDR3: CATSPSINMGTEAFF. In DNA, the CDR3 is TGTGCCACCAGCCCGTCTATCAATATGGGCACTGAAGCTTTCTTT.

CDR3 nucleotides: TGTGCCAGCAGCACCAAATCCAGGGGGTCGTACAATGAGCAGTTCTTC. It is translated as CASSTKSRGSYNEQFF. The genes are TRBV7-3 and TRBJ2-1; TRBD1 matches at 7 bases. CDR3 length equals 16 residues. J gave up 4 bases and V 5 bases, and 11 bases lay outside the gene matches. The germline V gene encodes CDR1 SGHTA and CDR2 FQGTGA.

The chain recombines TRBV7-8 with TRBJ1-6; possibly TRBD1 for D (5 bases). The germline V gene encodes CDR1 SGHVS and CDR2 FQNEAQ. V lost 6 bases to trimming and J lost 8 bases, with 11 bases between them. The CDR3 extends over 13 amino acids. The CDR3 is CASSGDGDSPLHF. CDR3 DNA: TGTGCCAGCAGTGGGGACGGGGATTCACCCCTCCACTTT.

This clonotype was picked up many times. The chain carries TRBV9 and TRBJ2-2; D gene uncertain. Per the germline V gene, CDR1 is SGDLS and CDR2 is YYNGEE. The V gene lost 1 base and the J gene lost 7 bases, with 11 bases spanning the gap. The CDR3 contains 14 residues. Here the CDR3 reads CASSVFGSGGELFF. CDR3 DNA sequence: TGTGCCAGCAGCGTATTTGGTTCCGGCGGGGAGCTGTTTTTT.